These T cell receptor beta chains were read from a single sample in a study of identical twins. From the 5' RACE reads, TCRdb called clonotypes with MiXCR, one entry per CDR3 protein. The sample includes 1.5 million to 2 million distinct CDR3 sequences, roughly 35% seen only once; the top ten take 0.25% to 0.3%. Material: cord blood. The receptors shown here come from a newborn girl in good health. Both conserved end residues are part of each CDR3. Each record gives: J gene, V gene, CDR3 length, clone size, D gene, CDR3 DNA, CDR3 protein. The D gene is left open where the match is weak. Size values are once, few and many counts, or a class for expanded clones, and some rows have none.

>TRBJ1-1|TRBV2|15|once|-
TGTGCCAGCAGTGAAAGAGGGGCCGTCAGGACTGAAGCTTTCTTT
CASSERGAVRTEAFF
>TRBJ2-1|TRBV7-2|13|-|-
TGTGCCAGCAGCTTAGCTCTCGGCAATGTGCAGTTCTTC
CASSLALGNVQFF
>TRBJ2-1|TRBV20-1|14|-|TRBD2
TGCAGTGCTAGCATAAGCGGGAGGGCCAATGAGCAGTTCTTC
CSASISGRANEQFF
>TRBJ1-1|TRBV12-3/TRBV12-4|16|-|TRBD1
TGTGCCAGCAGTTGGGACAGGGAGGGCACAAACACTGAAGCTTTCTTT
CASSWDREGTNTEAFF
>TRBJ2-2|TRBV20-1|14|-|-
TGCAGTGCTAGTGGGCAGGAGCACACCGGGGAGCTGTTTTTT
CSASGQEHTGELFF
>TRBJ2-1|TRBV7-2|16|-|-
TGTGCCAGCAGCTTCCCGGGGGGCCTTTCCTACAATGAGCAGTTCTTC
CASSFPGGLSYNEQFF
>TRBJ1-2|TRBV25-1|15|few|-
TGTGCCAGCAGTGATCCTTTAATGGACAACTATGGCTACACCTTC
CASSDPLMDNYGYTF
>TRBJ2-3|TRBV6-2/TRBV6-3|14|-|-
TGTGCCAGCAGTACAAACCCCAGGCCGGATACGCAGTATTTT
CASSTNPRPDTQYF
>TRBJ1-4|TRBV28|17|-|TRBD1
TGTGCCAGCAGCCCCCGGGACAGGGGGTGGACTAATGAAAAACTGTTTTTT
CASSPRDRGWTNEKLFF
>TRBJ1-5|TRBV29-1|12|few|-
TGCAGCGTTGCAGGGGACAATCAGCCCCAGCATTTT
CSVAGDNQPQHF
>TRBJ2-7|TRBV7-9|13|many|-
TGTGCCAGCAGCCTACCACAGGACTACGAGCAGTACTTC
CASSLPQDYEQYF
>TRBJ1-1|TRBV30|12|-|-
TGTGCCTGGATTAACAGGGAGACTGAAGCTTTCTTT
CAWINRETEAFF
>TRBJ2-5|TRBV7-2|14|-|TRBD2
TGTGCCAGCAGCTTAACGGGACTAGCGGAGACCCAGTACTTC
CASSLTGLAETQYF